Included here is one T cell receptor beta chain sequence, with context. Its antigen remains unidentified. TCRdb reprocessed the 5' RACE reads; each CDR3 protein has one entry and no DNA is given. The sample has almost 450,000 distinct CDR3 sequences. The sample originates from a study of T cells expressing NK-cell markers. About the research overall: In sorted CD3+CD56+NKG2C+, CD3+CD56+NKG2C- and CD3+CD56-NKG2C+ T cells, TCR beta repertoires were obtained.

The CDR3 runs 12 residues. Study results and caveats: Researchers report these clonotypes also headed the CD3+CD56-NKG2C+ fraction in a handful of donors. Of the CD8+ T cell pool in 6 or 7 donors, roughly 1.0-7.5% was accounted for by dominant NKG2C+ clonotypes.

Input material: blood T cells: a sorted CD56 or NKG2C T cell subset, CD4+ or CD8+ T cells, or bulk PBMC T cells (not recorded which). This receptor was taken from a woman aged 18-69 years in good health. J is TRBJ2-1 and V is TRBV12-3 or TRBV12-4; TCRdb names TRBD1, which stays unverified in the absence of DNA. The CDR3 here is CASSFGGNEQFF.